This T cell receptor beta chain is from a study of blood T cell repertoires in COVID-19. Study-wide background: Both acute and convalescent COVID-19 samples were obtained from the United States, Italy and Spain. The analysed material was cDNA or gDNA that came from T cells, B-cell-depleted T cells, or PBMCs.

In the study's own analysis: Reference gene primer amplification in the assay estimated nucleated cell counts. Repertoires were generated with immunoSEQ multiplex PCR, while TCRdb's copy carries only in-frame clones and drops some. The V and J calls and clone size were taken over from that table, and D and trimming were inferred from the DNA. The sample records around 250,000 clones, around 88% being singletons. V lost 3 bases and J 9 bases, leaving 12 bases between the germline ends. Germline lookup yields CDR1 KGHSH and CDR2 LQKENI. The CDR3 sequence is 13 residues long. This chain joins TRBV18 and TRBJ1-3; tentatively, D is TRBD1 (5 bases). The sequencing input was peripheral blood. The sequence came from a man aged 80 or over with acute or convalescent COVID-19. The CDR3 DNA sequence: TGTGCCAGCTCACCCCCTCAGGGTGCCACCATATATTTT. The encoded protein is CASSPPQGATIYF.